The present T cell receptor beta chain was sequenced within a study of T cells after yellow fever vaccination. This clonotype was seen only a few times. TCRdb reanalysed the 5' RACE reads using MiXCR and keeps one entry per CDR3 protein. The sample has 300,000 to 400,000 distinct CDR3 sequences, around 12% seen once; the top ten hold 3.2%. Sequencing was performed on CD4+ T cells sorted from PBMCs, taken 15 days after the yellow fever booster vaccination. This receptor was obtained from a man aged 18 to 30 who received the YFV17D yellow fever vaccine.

CDR3 in amino acids: CASSGTTGFSGNTIYF. CDR3 nucleotides: TGTGCCAGCAGTGGAACAACAGGGTTCTCTGGAAACACCATATATTTT. The V and J genes are TRBV25-1 and TRBJ1-3, with D possibly being TRBD1 (6 bases). This CDR3 spans 16 amino acids. V lost 4 bases and J 0 bases, leaving 13 bases between the germline ends. CDR1 is MGHDK, CDR2 SYGVNS, per germline.